These 26 T cell receptor beta chains were all obtained from the same sample, sequenced in a study of blood T cell repertoires in COVID-19. Profiling relied on immunoSEQ multiplex PCR, and the TCRdb table lists in-frame clones only, not all of them. The sample has roughly 200,000 clones; 88% are singletons. Sample: peripheral blood. These receptors all stem from a man in his forties with active or convalescent COVID-19.

The J gene is TRBJ1-3, the V gene TRBV5-1, with 7 bases aligning to TRBD1. J was trimmed by 0 bases and V by 4 bases; bases with no gene match: 4. Germline CDR1 is SGHRS and CDR2 is YFSETQ. The CDR3 extends over 15 amino acids. This CDR3 reads CASSRDSNSGNTIYF. The CDR3 bases are TGCGCCAGCAGCCGGGACAGTAACTCTGGAAACACCATATATTTT. Complete variable domain (other parts from reference TRBV5-1 and TRBJ1-3): KAGVTQTPRYLIKTRGQQVTLSCSPISGHRSVSWYQQTPGQGLQFLFEYFSETQRNKGNFPGRFSGRQFSNSRSEMNVSTLELGDSALYLCASSRDSNSGNTIYFGEGSWLTVV.

The chain links TRBV12-3 or TRBV12-4 to TRBJ2-1; 7 bases fit TRBD2. The V and J ends lost 1 base and 10 bases, in that order; junction bases with no gene match: 4. This CDR3 comprises 13 residues. The CDR3 region has the DNA TGTGCCAGCAGTTTAGGCGGGAGAAAAGAGCAGTTCTTC. Encoded protein: CASSLGGRKEQFF.

The chain joins TRBV9 to TRBJ1-2; the match to TRBD1 covers 7 bases. J gave up 4 bases and V 0 bases, and 6 bases lay outside the gene matches. The CDR3 consists of 15 residues. Germline CDR1 is SGDLS and CDR2 is YYNGEE. The chain's CDR3 is CASSVGGRGVYGYTF. CDR3 DNA sequence: TGTGCCAGCAGCGTAGGCGGCAGGGGGGTCTATGGCTACACCTTC.

This clone was counted once. V gene TRBV5-5 combines with J gene TRBJ1-4; 10 nucleotides match TRBD1. Germline V gene data show CDR1 as SGHKS and CDR2 as YYEKEE (reference sequence). Germline trimming cut 4 bases from V and 5 bases from J; bases unmatched to any gene: 8. CDR3 length equals 16 residues. This chain's CDR3 is CASSATTGGLNEKLFF. In DNA, the CDR3 is TGTGCCAGCAGCGCCACGACAGGGGGCTTGAATGAAAAACTGTTTTTT.

V gene TRBV4-1 combines with J gene TRBJ2-7; D possibly corresponds to TRBD2 (5 bases). V was trimmed by 0 bases and J by 2 bases, leaving 11 bases between them. This CDR3 comprises 15 residues. The germline gives CDR1 MGHRA, CDR2 YSYEKL. CDR3 DNA sequence: TGCGCCAGCAGCCAAGACGGGGTTGGTACCTACGAGCAGTACTTC. Translated: CASSQDGVGTYEQYF.

The rearrangement uses TRBV6-2 or TRBV6-3 and TRBJ2-1, with 13 bases aligning to TRBD2. V was pared by 4 bases and J by 6 bases, with 21 bases of the junction left unmatched. There are 21 residues in the CDR3. Germline assignment: CDR1 MNHEY and CDR2 SVGEGT. The CDR3 DNA reads TGTGCCAGCAGTTTTCTCCCACTACTAGCGGGGGGGCGCCAGTCATTCAATGAGCAGTTCTTC. It translates to CASSFLPLLAGGRQSFNEQFF.

The CDR3 protein is CASSEAQQGNGYTF. The CDR3 region has the DNA TGTGCCAGCAGTGAAGCGCAACAGGGGAATGGCTACACCTTC. The genes are TRBV2 and TRBJ1-2; 7 bases are a match to TRBD1. Germline-derived CDR1 and CDR2 are SNHLY and FYNNEI. The length of the CDR3 is 14 residues. V dropped 0 bases and J dropped 6; count of bases not matched to a gene: 4.

This clone appeared once. This chain connects TRBV6-2 or TRBV6-3 to TRBJ2-5; 9 positions match TRBD2. The CDR3 has 16 amino acids. The J segment lost 3 bases and the V segment lost 6 bases, leaving 11 bases of the junction unmatched. Germline-derived CDR1 and CDR2 are MNHEY and SVGEGT. The CDR3 bases are TGTGCCAGCAGCTTCACGCTAGCGGGGCTGGAAGAGACCCAGTACTTC. Translating it yields CASSFTLAGLEETQYF.

The gene calls are TRBV27 and TRBJ1-3; D remains ambiguous. Trimming removed 0 bases at V and 0 bases at J, with 6 bases between. CDR1 is MNHEY and CDR2 is SMNVEV in the germline V gene (reference sequence). The CDR3 covers 15 residues. CDR3 in amino acids: CASSLSRGSGNTIYF. Here the CDR3 DNA reads TGTGCCAGCAGTTTATCGCGGGGCTCTGGAAACACCATATATTTT.

The chain recombines TRBV27 with TRBJ2-7, with 10 bases matching TRBD2. Germline V gene data show CDR1 as MNHEY and CDR2 as SMNVEV (reference sequence). V shed 5 bases and J 2 bases; nucleotides not matched to a gene: 21. This CDR3 comprises 20 residues. In DNA, the CDR3 is TGTGCCAGCAGTCCCGGAGCCGGTAGCGGGAGGTTTTTGCTTACCTACGAGCAGTACTTC. Its translation is CASSPGAGSGRFLLTYEQYF.

This clone has only one observation. CDR3 in amino acids: CASSAQTEVTEAFF. The CDR3 DNA follows: TGTGCCAGCAGTGCTCAGACCGAGGTCACTGAAGCTTTCTTT. The V gene is TRBV2, the J gene TRBJ1-1, with D hard to call. The V end was cut by 4 bases, the J end by 4 bases, with 13 bases between. Germline V gene lookup returns CDR1 SNHLY and CDR2 FYNNEI. This CDR3 comprises 14 residues.

This chain joins TRBV5-1 and TRBJ2-2; a possible D gene is TRBD2 (5 bases). The CDR3 spans 13 residues. The V end was cut by 4 bases, the J end by 4 bases, with 8 bases between. CDR1 and CDR2 from the germline V gene are SGHRS and YFSETQ. In nucleotides, the CDR3 is TGCGCCAGCAGCCCGGGATCCACCGGGGAGCTGTTTTTT. This codes for CASSPGSTGELFF.

This chain connects TRBV14 to TRBJ1-4; D perhaps matches TRBD1 (5 bases). The CDR3 runs to 15 residues. Trimming left V 4 bases short and J 7 bases short, with 16 bases between. The germline CDR1 and CDR2 sequences are SGHDN and FVKESK. The CDR3 protein is CASSLRPQGGEKLFF. In DNA form, the CDR3 reads TGTGCCAGCAGCCTCAGGCCCCAGGGCGGTGAAAAACTGTTTTTT.

V gene TRBV5-6 combines with J gene TRBJ2-1; 9 bases align to TRBD2. The CDR3 consists of 16 residues. Germline CDR1 reads SGHDT; CDR2 reads YYEEEE. The ends lost 3 bases at V and 4 bases at J; junction bases unmatched: 8. In nucleotides, the CDR3 is TGTGCCAGCAGCTCCAGACTAGCGGAGAGTTACAATGAGCAGTTCTTC. This gives the protein CASSSRLAESYNEQFF.

CDR3 sequence: CASSSRTVRNTEAFF. CDR3 sequence (DNA): TGCGCCAGCAGCTCTCGGACAGTTAGGAACACTGAAGCTTTCTTT. The chain is built from TRBV4-1 and TRBJ1-1; the D gene is possibly TRBD1 (6 bases). V was trimmed by 5 bases and J by 1 base, leaving 14 bases between them. Germline V gives CDR1 MGHRA, CDR2 YSYEKL. The CDR3 covers 15 residues.

CDR3 sequence reads: CASSPPGGWTEAFF. The CDR3, as DNA: TGTGCCAGCTCACCGCCAGGTGGTTGGACTGAAGCTTTCTTT. This chain uses TRBV18 with TRBJ1-1; D uncertain. CDR3 length: 14 amino acids. V was clipped by 3 bases and J by 5 bases, with 13 bases between them. The V gene's germline CDR1 is KGHSH and CDR2 LQKENI.

The chain uses TRBV4-1 and TRBJ1-6, with D unresolved. CDR1 and CDR2 (germline): MGHRA, YSYEKL. V was trimmed by 6 bases and J by 6 bases, leaving 9 bases between them. The CDR3 loop spans 13 amino acids. The CDR3 DNA sequence: TGCGCCAGCAGTCTGGAGGGTAATTCACCCCTCCACTTT. As protein: CASSLEGNSPLHF.

This clone was found once. The chain uses TRBV6-5 and TRBJ2-3, with D tentatively TRBD1 (6 bases). CDR3 length equals 14 residues. V was cut by 4 bases and J by 3 bases, with 11 bases left in between. The V gene's germline CDR1 is MNHEY and CDR2 SVGAGI. The CDR3 loop is CASSLDRATDTQYF. CDR3 sequence (DNA): TGTGCCAGCAGTTTGGACAGAGCTACAGATACGCAGTATTTT.

This sequence joins TRBV7-9 and TRBJ2-2, with 12 bases identical to TRBD2. The CDR3 spans 19 residues. V gave up 7 bases and J gave up 3 bases; unmatched junction bases: 15. Looked up from germline, CDR1 is SEHNR and CDR2 is FQNEAQ (reference sequence). DNA for the CDR3: TGTGCCAGCACCCTCCTAGCGGGGGGGCAACCCACTTACACCGGGGAGCTGTTTTTT. It encodes CASTLLAGGQPTYTGELFF.

The chain carries TRBV19 and TRBJ2-1, with 8 bases aligning to TRBD2. CDR3 length: 16 residues. Per the germline V gene, CDR1 is LNHDA and CDR2 is SQIVND (reference sequence). V dropped 4 bases and J dropped 2; count of bases not matched to a gene: 7. CDR3 in DNA: TGTGCCAGTAGTACCTTTAGCGGGGCAACCTACAATGAGCAGTTCTTC. Translated: CASSTFSGATYNEQFF. Supplemented by reference TRBV19 and TRBJ2-1, the full variable domain reads DGGITQSPKYLFRKEGQNVTLSCEQNLNHDAMYWYRQDPGQGLRLIYYSQIVNDFQKGDIAEGYSVSREKKESFPLTVTSAQKNPTAFYLCASSTFSGATYNEQFFGPGTRLTVL.

The chain employs TRBV3-1 (or the pseudogene TRBV3-2) and TRBJ1-2, with 9 bases lining up with TRBD1. Germline V gene sequence: CDR1 LGHDT, CDR2 YNNKEL (reference sequence). J lost 7 bases, V lost 3 bases, and 9 bases had no gene match. This CDR3 has 15 residues. CDR3 region: CASSHRDRVISGYTF. The DNA of the CDR3 is TGTGCCAGCAGCCACCGGGACAGGGTGATTTCTGGCTACACCTTC.

The gene calls are TRBV18 and TRBJ2-7; maybe TRBD1 (6 bases). Trimming removed 4 bases at V and 0 bases at J, with 16 bases between. Germline loops: CDR1 KGHSH, CDR2 LQKENI. This CDR3 contains 16 residues. Written as DNA, the CDR3 is TGTGCCAGCTCACTCACCGGGACACCGAGCTCCTACGAGCAGTACTTC. Protein product: CASSLTGTPSSYEQYF.

This sequence joins TRBV29-1 and TRBJ1-1; 8 positions match TRBD1. The CDR3 covers 15 residues. V lost 3 bases and J lost 1; bases outside the gene matches: 7. Per germline, CDR1 SQVTM and CDR2 ANQGSEA. CDR3 nucleotide sequence: TGCAGCGTTGAGACAGGGGAAGGATGGAACACTGAAGCTTTCTTT. This translates into CSVETGEGWNTEAFF.

This clone was recorded only once. At one of its ends the junction is not consistent with the germline gene, which may arise from a read error. V and J are TRBV7-2 and TRBJ1-1, with 7 nucleotides matching TRBD1. The CDR3 is 13 residues long. Germline V gene sequence: CDR1 SGHTA, CDR2 FQGNSA. CDR3 residues: CASSLGPGTDYLF. CDR3 coding DNA: TGTGCCAGCAGCTTAGGACCCGGGACAGATTATCTCTTT.

V usage is TRBV5-6 and J usage is TRBJ1-1; D ambiguous. The CDR3 totals 14 residues. Between the trimmed V and J ends, which lost 1 base and 0 bases, there was a span of 7 bases. Germline assignment: CDR1 SGHDT and CDR2 YYEEEE. DNA for the CDR3: TGTGCCAGCAGCTTGCGGGGATTGAACACTGAAGCTTTCTTT. The encoded protein is CASSLRGLNTEAFF.

The V and J genes are TRBV5-4 and TRBJ2-5; D is undetermined. Germline values: CDR1 SGHNT, CDR2 YYREEE (reference sequence). V was trimmed by 2 bases and J by 4 bases, leaving 12 bases between them. The CDR3 sequence is 14 residues long. DNA for the CDR3: TGTGCCAGCAGCTTCGAAACGGGTGGAGAGACCCAGTACTTC. Encoded protein: CASSFETGGETQYF.